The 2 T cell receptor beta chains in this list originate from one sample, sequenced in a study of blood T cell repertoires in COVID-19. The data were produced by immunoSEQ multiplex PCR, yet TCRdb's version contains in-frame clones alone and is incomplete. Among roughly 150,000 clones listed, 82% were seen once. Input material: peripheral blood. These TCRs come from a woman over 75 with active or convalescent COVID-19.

CDR3 coding DNA: TGTGCCACCAGTGATCCGACGACAGGATACACAGATACGCAGTATTTT. As protein: CATSDPTTGYTDTQYF. The chain carries TRBV24-1 and TRBJ2-3; D may be TRBD1 (6 bases). The V end lost 3 bases, the J end lost 2 bases, and 14 bases lay between the germline ends. The CDR3 contains 16 residues. CDR1 and CDR2 (germline): KGHDR, SFDVKD.

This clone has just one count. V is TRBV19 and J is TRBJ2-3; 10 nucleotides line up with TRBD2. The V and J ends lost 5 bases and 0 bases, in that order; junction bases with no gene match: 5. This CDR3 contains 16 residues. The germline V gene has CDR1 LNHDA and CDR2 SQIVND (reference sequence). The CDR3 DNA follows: TGTGCCAGTAGTGGCAGACTAGCGGGCAGCACAGATACGCAGTATTTT. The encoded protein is CASSGRLAGSTDTQYF. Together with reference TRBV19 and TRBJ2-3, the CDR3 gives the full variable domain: DGGITQSPKYLFRKEGQNVTLSCEQNLNHDAMYWYRQDPGQGLRLIYYSQIVNDFQKGDIAEGYSVSREKKESFPLTVTSAQKNPTAFYLCASSGRLAGSTDTQYFGPGTRLTVL.